This T cell receptor beta chain was captured in a study of shared clonotypes between healthy human individuals. Per the germline V gene, CDR1 is SGHNT and CDR2 is YYREEE (reference sequence). Losses at the gene ends were 7 bases for V and 6 bases for J; bases not matched to a gene: 14. The CDR3 covers 15 residues. How the authors handled the data: Junction-only sequences without quality scores were provided by ImmunoSEQ, so filtering was different. Libraries were prepared by immunoSEQ multiplex PCR; TCRdb keeps only in-frame clonotypes and omits some of them. V and J calls and clone size are copied from that table; D and trimming were computed from the DNA. The sample holds about 2.5 million clones, under 95% seen once.

The clonotype comes from a man between 18 and 35 years old in good health. Some clones in this sample may be carry-over from other donors' samples. Material: naive CD4+ T cells from PBMCs. Subset described: CD45RA+ positively selected. The chain carries TRBV5-4 and TRBJ2-7; 9 positions agree with TRBD2. In DNA, the CDR3 is TGTGCCAGCGCCCCTGGGACTAGCAGAGTGAGCGAGCAGTACTTC. Protein: CASAPGTSRVSEQYF.